This entry describes one T cell receptor beta chain. There is no known antigen for this receptor. One base away there is no much larger clone; base qualities are not given. V ends up 0 bases short and J 4 bases short, with an unmatched junction base count of 6. The CDR3, from cysteine to phenylalanine, totals 16 residues. The entry retains the CDR3 DNA only, 48 bases that are in frame from base 1. Per the germline V gene, ENHRY is the CDR1 and SYGVKD is the CDR2. This sample stems from a study of blood T cell repertoires in COVID-19 (dated by TCRdb to about 2020). Background for the entire study: Samples from collaborators originated in the United States, Italy and Spain and spanned both the acute and convalescent phases of COVID-19. Where available, HLA class I and class II types were taken from metadata supplied by the sample provider and were not determined by assay-based typing. The repertoires were released in a freely available public database intended as a resource for research on the immune response to SARS-CoV-2. Subjects who had been exposed to COVID-19, were actively infected with it, or had recovered from it provided the deeply sampled blood TCRbeta repertoires that made up the dataset. Samples came from the ongoing ImmuneRACE study (first 160 participants) plus 1,254 subjects from 6 global collaborators. The material from the prospective study consisted of cDNA or gDNA derived from T cells, B-cell-depleted T cells, or PBMCs. A de-identified subject ID, COVID-19 status, age in years and sex were almost always included in the sample metadata. The paper as a whole reports these results and caveats: The amount of clinical and demographic metadata varied by source and participant and was provided uncurated.

TCRbeta CDR3 regions were amplified from genomic DNA using the immunoSEQ Assay, a bias-controlled multiplex PCR. As for the original processing: Nucleated cell counts per sample were estimated from amplification of reference gene primers within the assay. Sequence reads were collapsed and filtered to measure the absolute abundance of every unique TCRbeta CDR3 rearrangement. Productive Simpson clonality was computed per sample as the square root of Simpson's diversity index over productive rearrangements. TCRdb retrieved this table from immuneACCESS and kept in-frame rearrangements only. Not all clones are present; in checked studies, unresolved V genes account for under half, and no reason is known for the remainder. Clone size and V and J calls were adopted from that table, with D and trimming inferred from the DNA. Across this sample there are some 290,000 clones, with just under 90% seen only once. The top ten constitute about a tenth of the sample.

Participants in the prospective study were aged roughly 18 to 100 years, lived in 20 to 25 United States geographic areas, and enrolled through a virtual design. Cohort assignment in the prospective study relied on participant-reported clinical history from a screening survey and a study questionnaire. Recovered participants in ImmuneRACE Cohort 3 were defined as having two consecutive negative NP/OP PCR tests, clearance from a healthcare professional, or resolution of symptoms. In the prospective study, whole blood, serum and a nasopharyngeal or oropharyngeal swab were collected from each participant by mobile phlebotomists. Additional blood draws and questionnaires over an approximately 2-month period could optionally be provided by prospective study participants. Before DNA extraction, prospective study blood samples were shipped either frozen or at room temperature.

Recombination connected TRBV10-3 to TRBJ2-5, with 9 bases in between that match TRBD2. This sequence was found in a woman in her thirties who had recovered from COVID-19. The material sequenced was PBMCs or T cells enriched from blood (not recorded which). The CDR3 here reads CAISESAGGPSETQYF. The DNA sequence is TGTGCCATCAGTGAGTCGGCGGGAGGGCCCTCAGAGACCCAGTACTTC.